This T cell receptor (beta chain) was documented in a study of control samples from healthy donors and cancer patients. Method: immunoSEQ multiplex PCR; TCRdb's copy keeps in-frame clones and lacks some. The sample has 120,000 or so clones, around 87% seen once. This clone was found once. V was shortened by 5 bases and J by 7 bases, with 12 bases between the two germline ends. Germline V CDR1 and CDR2: SGHTA, FQGNSA. The CDR3 is 13 amino acids. The material sequenced was blood. The receptor was derived from a man in his forties in good health. The chain carries TRBV7-2 and TRBJ1-5; D is uncertain. CDR3 in DNA: TGTGCCAGCAGCCTAAAAACCTCCCAGCCCCAGCATTTT. Residues: CASSLKTSQPQHF.